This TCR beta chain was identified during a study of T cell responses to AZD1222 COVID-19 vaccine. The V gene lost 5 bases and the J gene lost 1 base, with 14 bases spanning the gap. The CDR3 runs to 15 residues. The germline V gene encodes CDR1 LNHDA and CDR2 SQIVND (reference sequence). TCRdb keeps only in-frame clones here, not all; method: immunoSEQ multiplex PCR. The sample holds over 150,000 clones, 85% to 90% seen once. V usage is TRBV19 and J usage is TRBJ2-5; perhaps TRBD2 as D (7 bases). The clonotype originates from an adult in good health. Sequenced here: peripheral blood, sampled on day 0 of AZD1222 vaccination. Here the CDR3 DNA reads TGTGCCAGTAGTTCCTCGCGGGGGCGCCAAGAGACCCAGTACTTC. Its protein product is CASSSSRGRQETQYF.